The 16 T cell receptor beta chains in this list originate from one sample, sequenced in a study of identical twins. TCRdb ran MiXCR on the 5' RACE reads and lists one entry per CDR3 protein. The table has approximately 140,000 distinct CDR3 sequences, under 4.5% seen once. Sequencing was performed on memory T cells sorted from blood. These receptors all stem from a man aged 18 to 29 in good health.

This clonotype was seen at least ten times. This sequence joins TRBV20-1 and TRBJ2-2; perhaps TRBD1 as D (6 bases). The V gene lost 0 bases and the J gene lost 5 bases, with 13 bases spanning the gap. The CDR3 spans 15 residues. From germline, CDR1 is DFQATT and CDR2 SNEGSKA (reference sequence). CDR3 region: CSAREQGRITGELFF. In DNA form, the CDR3 reads TGCAGTGCTAGAGAACAGGGCCGTATAACCGGGGAGCTGTTTTTT.

There are many counts of this clonotype. This sequence joins TRBV15 and TRBJ2-5; a possible D gene is TRBD1 (5 bases). The CDR3 consists of 16 residues. The V end was cut by 0 bases, the J end by 1 base, with 12 bases between. In germline, CDR1 is LNHNV, CDR2 YYDKDF (reference sequence). The CDR3 region is CATSRDRKGPQETQYF. The DNA for the CDR3 is TGTGCCACCAGCAGAGATCGTAAGGGGCCCCAAGAGACCCAGTACTTC.

This clonotype was detected ten times or more. The chain links TRBV5-6 to TRBJ1-2, with TRBD1 matching over 7 bases. CDR3 length: 13 amino acids. V shed 5 bases and J 5 bases; nucleotides not matched to a gene: 6. Germline V gene sequence: CDR1 SGHDT, CDR2 YYEEEE. CDR3 sequence reads: CASRGRTGYGYTF. The CDR3 DNA sequence: TGTGCCAGCAGGGGCCGGACAGGATATGGCTACACCTTC.

This clonotype was counted ten times or more. The chain has TRBV28 and TRBJ2-7; D tentatively fits TRBD1 or TRBD2 (5 bases each). Germline CDR1 MDHEN, CDR2 SYDVKM. This CDR3 spans 15 amino acids. Trimming took 5 bases from V and 2 from J, leaving 16 bases between them. This CDR3 reads CASSPTTDYPYEQYF. The CDR3 nucleotides read TGTGCCAGCAGTCCCACGACAGACTATCCCTACGAGCAGTACTTC.

Ten or more counts support this clonotype. The chain links TRBV10-3 to TRBJ1-1; D not certain. V gave up 7 bases and J gave up 11 bases, with 14 bases separating them. The CDR3 is 11 residues long. Germline values: CDR1 ENHRY, CDR2 SYGVKD. The CDR3 loop is CAIMGPKEAFF. Here the CDR3 DNA reads TGTGCCATCATGGGCCCCAAAGAGGCTTTCTTT.

This clonotype was detected many times. The chain recombines TRBV7-2 with TRBJ2-3, with a possible D match to TRBD2 (6 bases). This CDR3 spans 12 amino acids. The V gene's germline CDR1 is SGHTA and CDR2 FQGNSA. V was shortened by 4 bases and J by 8 bases, with 10 bases between the two germline ends. CDR3 coding DNA: TGTGCCAGCAGCTCGACTAGGGTTACGCAGTATTTT. Protein product: CASSSTRVTQYF. Full variable domain (remainder filled in from reference TRBV7-2 and TRBJ2-3): GAGVSQSPSNKVTEKGKDVELRCDPISGHTALYWYRQSLGQGLEFLIYFQGNSAPDKSGLPSDRFSAERTGGSVSTLTIQRTQQEDSAVYLCASSSTRVTQYFGPGTRLTVL.

A few counts support this clonotype. The V and J genes are TRBV3-1 and TRBJ2-5; 8 nucleotides line up with TRBD1. The CDR3 is 19 amino acids. Losses at the gene ends were 3 bases for V and 2 bases for J; bases not matched to a gene: 17. The germline V gene has CDR1 LGHDT and CDR2 YNNKEL (reference sequence). This CDR3 reads CASSQRRGQVFSRQETQYF. The CDR3 DNA sequence: TGTGCCAGCAGCCAGAGGAGGGGACAGGTATTTAGTCGGCAAGAGACCCAGTACTTC.

This clonotype was counted at least ten times. The rearrangement joins TRBV15 to TRBJ2-2, with D hard to call. The V and J ends lost 1 base and 4 bases respectively, with 10 bases between them. Germline V CDR1 and CDR2: LNHNV, YYDKDF (reference sequence). This CDR3 has 15 amino acids. The CDR3 nucleotides are TGTGCCACCAGCAGAGGAGACTTTGGCACCGGGGAGCTGTTTTTT. Its protein is CATSRGDFGTGELFF.

This clonotype has at least ten counts. V is TRBV5-1 and J is TRBJ2-7; no firm D call. Germline CDR1 SGHRS, CDR2 YFSETQ. The CDR3 has 13 residues. Trimming shortened V by 7 bases and J by 7 bases, and 18 bases separated the two germline ends. In DNA form, the CDR3 reads TGCGCCAGCGGCGCCGGGTGGGCGAAGGAGCAGTACTTC. Translated, it gives CASGAGWAKEQYF. The full variable domain, with the rest looked up from reference TRBV5-1 and TRBJ2-7, is KAGVTQTPRYLIKTRGQQVTLSCSPISGHRSVSWYQQTPGQGLQFLFEYFSETQRNKGNFPGRFSGRQFSNSRSEMNVSTLELGDSALYLCASGAGWAKEQYFGPGTRLTVT.

This clonotype has a count of ten or more. This chain uses TRBV7-2 with TRBJ2-1; D tentatively reads TRBD1 or TRBD2 (5 bases each). The CDR3 length is 15 residues. The germline V gene has CDR1 SGHTA and CDR2 FQGNSA. The V end lost 4 bases, the J end lost 4 bases, and 14 bases lay between the germline ends. DNA for the CDR3: TGTGCCAGCAGCTGGGCTAGGGGAGCGTACAATGAGCAGTTCTTC. Residues: CASSWARGAYNEQFF.

The rearrangement uses TRBV21-1 and TRBJ2-5; the listed D gene, TRBD1, was not tested against the DNA. TRBV21-1 constitutes a pseudogene. The CDR3 has 15 amino acids. This CDR3 is CASKPWDRDRETQYF. The CDR3 nucleotides read TGTGCCAGCAAACCATGGGACAGGGATCGGGAGACCCAGTACTTC.

This clonotype has just a few counts. The V call is TRBV6-1, the J call TRBJ1-5, with D perhaps matching TRBD1 (5 bases). This CDR3 comprises 15 residues. Germline V lookup: CDR1 MNHNS, CDR2 SASEGT. The germline V and J ends were trimmed by 6 bases and 0 bases, with 12 bases remaining between them. Written as DNA, the CDR3 is TGTGCCAGCAGCGTAGGGGTTGGTAGCAATCAGCCCCAGCATTTT. This codes for CASSVGVGSNQPQHF.

This clonotype was detected many times. V and J are TRBV2 and TRBJ2-1; D uncertain. CDR3 size: 17 residues. The V gene's germline CDR1 is SNHLY and CDR2 FYNNEI. V lost 4 bases to trimming and J lost 6 bases, with 22 bases between them. The CDR3 DNA follows: TGTGCCAGCAGTGGGGTAGATAGCCATCCCTACCTCAATGAGCAGTTCTTC. Amino acid sequence: CASSGVDSHPYLNEQFF.

There are many counts of this clonotype. The CDR3 protein is CASRDGTGTGELFF. The CDR3 DNA reads TGCGCCAGCAGAGACGGGACTGGCACCGGGGAGCTGTTTTTT. The chain links TRBV5-1 to TRBJ2-2; weak D call: TRBD2 (6 bases). This CDR3 spans 14 amino acids. V was cut by 5 bases and J by 4 bases, with 12 bases left in between. The germline V gene has CDR1 SGHRS and CDR2 YFSETQ.

This clonotype occurred a few times. This chain joins TRBV12-3 or TRBV12-4 and TRBJ2-1; D might be TRBD1 or TRBD2, each matching 7 bases. This CDR3 is 15 amino acids long. The germline V and J ends were trimmed by 5 bases and 5 bases, with 16 bases remaining between them. The chain's CDR3 is CASSGGGGGDNEQFF. DNA for the CDR3: TGTGCCAGCAGTGGAGGGGGCGGGGGAGACAATGAGCAGTTCTTC.

This clonotype was recorded many times. The rearrangement links TRBV29-1 to TRBJ2-1, with TRBD2 as a possible D gene (6 bases). The CDR3 sequence is 14 residues long. The V gene lost 7 bases and the J gene lost 2 bases, with 15 bases spanning the gap. Germline loops: CDR1 SQVTM, CDR2 ANQGSEA. CDR3 nucleotide sequence: TGCAGCGCCGCTGGGGCGGGGACCTACAATGAGCAGTTCTTC. This translates into CSAAGAGTYNEQFF.